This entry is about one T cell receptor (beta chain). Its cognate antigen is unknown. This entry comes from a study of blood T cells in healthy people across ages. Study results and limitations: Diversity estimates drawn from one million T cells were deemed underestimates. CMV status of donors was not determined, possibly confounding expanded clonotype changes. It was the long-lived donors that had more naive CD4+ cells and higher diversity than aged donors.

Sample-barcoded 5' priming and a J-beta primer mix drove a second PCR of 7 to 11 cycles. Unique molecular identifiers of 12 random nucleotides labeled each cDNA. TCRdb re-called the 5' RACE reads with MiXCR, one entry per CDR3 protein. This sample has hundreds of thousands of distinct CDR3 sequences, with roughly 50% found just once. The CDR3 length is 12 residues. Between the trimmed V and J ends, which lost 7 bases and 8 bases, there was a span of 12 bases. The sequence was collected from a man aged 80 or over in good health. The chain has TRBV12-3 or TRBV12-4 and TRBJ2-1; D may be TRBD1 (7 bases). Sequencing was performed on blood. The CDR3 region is CASNQGGHEQFF. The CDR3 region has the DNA TGTGCCAGCAATCAGGGGGGACATGAGCAGTTCTTC.